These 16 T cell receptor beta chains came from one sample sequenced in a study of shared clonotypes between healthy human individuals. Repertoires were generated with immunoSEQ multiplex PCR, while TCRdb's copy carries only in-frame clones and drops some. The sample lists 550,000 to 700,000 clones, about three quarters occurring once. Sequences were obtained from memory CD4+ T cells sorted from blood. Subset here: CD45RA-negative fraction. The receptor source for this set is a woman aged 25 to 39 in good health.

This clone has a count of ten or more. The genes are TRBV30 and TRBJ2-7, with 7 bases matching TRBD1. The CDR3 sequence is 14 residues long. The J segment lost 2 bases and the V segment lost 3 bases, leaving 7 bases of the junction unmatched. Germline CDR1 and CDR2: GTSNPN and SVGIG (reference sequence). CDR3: CAWRPGQNPYEQYF. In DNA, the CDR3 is TGTGCCTGGAGGCCGGGACAGAACCCCTACGAGCAGTACTTC.

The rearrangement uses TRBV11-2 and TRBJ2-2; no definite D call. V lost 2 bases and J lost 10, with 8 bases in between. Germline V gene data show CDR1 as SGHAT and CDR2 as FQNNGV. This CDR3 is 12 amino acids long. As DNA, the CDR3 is TGTGCCAGCAGCTTATTGACGGTGGAGCTGTTTTTT. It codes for CASSLLTVELFF. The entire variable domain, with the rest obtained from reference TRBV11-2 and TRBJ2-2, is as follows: EAGVAQSPRYKIIEKRQSVAFWCNPISGHATLYWYQQILGQGPKLLIQFQNNGVVDDSQLPKDRFSAERLKGVDSTLKIQPAKLEDSAVYLCASSLLTVELFFGEGSRLTVL.

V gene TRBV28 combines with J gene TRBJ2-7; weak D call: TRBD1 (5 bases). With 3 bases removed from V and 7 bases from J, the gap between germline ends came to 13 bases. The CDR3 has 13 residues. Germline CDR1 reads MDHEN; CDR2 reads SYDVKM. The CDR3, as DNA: TGTGCCAGCAGTTTGGGCAGGGTAGGGGAGCAGTACTTC. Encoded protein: CASSLGRVGEQYF.

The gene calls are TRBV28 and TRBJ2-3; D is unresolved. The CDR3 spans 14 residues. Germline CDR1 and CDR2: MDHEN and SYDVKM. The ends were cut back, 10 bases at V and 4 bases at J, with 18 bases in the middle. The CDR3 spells CATTSPIGADTQYF. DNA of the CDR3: TGTGCCACCACATCCCCAATTGGGGCAGATACGCAGTATTTT.

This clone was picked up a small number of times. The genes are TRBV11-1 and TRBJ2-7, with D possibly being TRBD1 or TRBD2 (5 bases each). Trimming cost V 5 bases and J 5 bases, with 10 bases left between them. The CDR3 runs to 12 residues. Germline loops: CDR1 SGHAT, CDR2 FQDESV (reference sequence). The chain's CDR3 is CASSQGPNEQYF. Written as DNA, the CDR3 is TGTGCCAGCAGCCAGGGACCTAACGAGCAGTACTTC.

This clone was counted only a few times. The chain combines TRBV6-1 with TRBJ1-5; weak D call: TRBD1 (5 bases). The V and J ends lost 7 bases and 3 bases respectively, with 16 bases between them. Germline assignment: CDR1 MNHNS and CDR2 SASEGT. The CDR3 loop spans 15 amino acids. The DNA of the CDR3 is TGTGCCAGCATTCTATCCGCAGGGATCAATCAGCCCCAGCATTTT. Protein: CASILSAGINQPQHF.

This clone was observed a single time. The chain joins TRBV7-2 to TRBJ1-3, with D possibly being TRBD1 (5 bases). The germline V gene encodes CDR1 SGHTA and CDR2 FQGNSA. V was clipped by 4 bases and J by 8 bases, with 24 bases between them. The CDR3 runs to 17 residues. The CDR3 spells CASSSSWGPGGLDTIYF. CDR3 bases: TGTGCCAGCAGCTCTAGTTGGGGCCCGGGTGGGTTGGACACCATATATTTT. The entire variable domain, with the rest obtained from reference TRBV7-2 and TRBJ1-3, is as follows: GAGVSQSPSNKVTEKGKDVELRCDPISGHTALYWYRQSLGQGLEFLIYFQGNSAPDKSGLPSDRFSAERTGGSVSTLTIQRTQQEDSAVYLCASSSSWGPGGLDTIYFGEGSWLTVV.

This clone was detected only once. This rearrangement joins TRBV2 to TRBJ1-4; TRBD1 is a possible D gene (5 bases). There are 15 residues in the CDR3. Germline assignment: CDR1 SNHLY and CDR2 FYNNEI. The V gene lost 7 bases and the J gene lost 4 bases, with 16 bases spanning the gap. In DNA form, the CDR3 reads TGTGCCAGCACCCGGTCGCGGGGGGGTAATGAAAAACTGTTTTTT. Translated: CASTRSRGGNEKLFF.

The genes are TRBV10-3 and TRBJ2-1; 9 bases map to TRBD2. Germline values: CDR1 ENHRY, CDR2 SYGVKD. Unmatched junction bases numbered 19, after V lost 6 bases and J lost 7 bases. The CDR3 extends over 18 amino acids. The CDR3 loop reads CAIRPTGTSSVIRNEQFF. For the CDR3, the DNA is TGTGCCATCAGACCTACCGGGACTAGCTCAGTAATAAGGAATGAGCAGTTCTTC.

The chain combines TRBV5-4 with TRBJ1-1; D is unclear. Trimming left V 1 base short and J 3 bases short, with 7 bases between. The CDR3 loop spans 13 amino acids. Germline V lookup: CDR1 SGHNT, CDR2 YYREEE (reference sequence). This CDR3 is CASSLLADTEAFF. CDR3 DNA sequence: TGTGCCAGCAGCTTGTTGGCCGACACTGAAGCTTTCTTT. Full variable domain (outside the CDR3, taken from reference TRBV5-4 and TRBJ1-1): ETGVTQSPTHLIKTRGQQVTLRCSSQSGHNTVSWYQQALGQGPQFIFQYYREEENGRGNFPPRFSGLQFPNYSSELNVNALELDDSALYLCASSLLADTEAFFGQGTRLTVV.

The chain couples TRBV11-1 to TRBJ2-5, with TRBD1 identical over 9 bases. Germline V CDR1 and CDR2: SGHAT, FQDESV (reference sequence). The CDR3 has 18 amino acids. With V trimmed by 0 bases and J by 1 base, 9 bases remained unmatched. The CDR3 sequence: CASSLAQGTGILQETQYF. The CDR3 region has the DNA TGTGCCAGCAGCTTAGCGCAGGGGACAGGGATTCTCCAAGAGACCCAGTACTTC.

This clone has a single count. This CDR3 is CASSFAVSNYGYTF. As DNA, the CDR3 is TGCGCCAGCAGCTTCGCAGTTTCTAACTATGGCTACACCTTC. The chain recombines TRBV5-1 with TRBJ1-2; D gene uncertain. The germline V gene encodes CDR1 SGHRS and CDR2 YFSETQ. V lost 2 bases, J lost 0 bases, and 8 bases lay in between. CDR3 length: 14 amino acids. Full variable domain (remainder filled in from reference TRBV5-1 and TRBJ1-2): KAGVTQTPRYLIKTRGQQVTLSCSPISGHRSVSWYQQTPGQGLQFLFEYFSETQRNKGNFPGRFSGRQFSNSRSEMNVSTLELGDSALYLCASSFAVSNYGYTFGSGTRLTVV.

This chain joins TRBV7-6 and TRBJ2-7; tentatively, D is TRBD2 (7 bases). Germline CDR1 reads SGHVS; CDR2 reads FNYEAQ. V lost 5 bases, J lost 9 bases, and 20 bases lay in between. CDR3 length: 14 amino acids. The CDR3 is CASSPGGGALRQYF. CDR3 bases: TGTGCCAGCAGCCCAGGCGGGGGCGCGCTACGGCAGTACTTC.

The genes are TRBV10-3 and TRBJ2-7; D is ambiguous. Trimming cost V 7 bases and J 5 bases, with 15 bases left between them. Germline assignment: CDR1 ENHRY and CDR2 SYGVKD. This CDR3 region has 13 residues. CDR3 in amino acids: CAITTASADEQYF. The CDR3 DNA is TGTGCCATCACGACGGCTTCGGCAGACGAGCAGTACTTC.

The CDR3 is CASSLFSREQFF. In nucleotides, the CDR3 is TGTGCCAGCAGTTTATTCTCAAGGGAGCAGTTCTTC. The chain joins TRBV28 to TRBJ2-1; the D is unclear. With 1 base removed from V and 10 bases from J, the gap between germline ends came to 8 bases. This CDR3 has 12 residues. The germline V gene has CDR1 MDHEN and CDR2 SYDVKM. Together with reference TRBV28 and TRBJ2-1, the CDR3 gives the full variable domain: DVKVTQSSRYLVKRTGEKVFLECVQDMDHENMFWYRQDPGLGLRLIYFSYDVKMKEKGDIPEGYSVSREKKERFSLILESASTNQTSMYLCASSLFSREQFFGPGTRLTVL.

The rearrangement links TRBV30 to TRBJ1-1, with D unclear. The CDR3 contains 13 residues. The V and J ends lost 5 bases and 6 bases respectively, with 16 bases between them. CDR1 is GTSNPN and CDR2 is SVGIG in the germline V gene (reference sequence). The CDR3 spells CAWADPHWPEAFF. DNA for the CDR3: TGTGCCTGGGCCGACCCTCATTGGCCTGAAGCTTTCTTT.